These 27 T cell receptor beta chains came from one sample sequenced in a study of blood T cell repertoires in COVID-19. Here immunoSEQ multiplex PCR was the method, and the copy in TCRdb shows in-frame clones only, minus some. This sample yields roughly 26,000 clones, of which approximately 66% are seen a single time; roughly 8% belongs to the top ten. Sequencing was performed on peripheral blood. The receptors come from a man aged 55 to 70 with active or convalescent COVID-19.

This chain links TRBV2 with TRBJ2-1; 14 bases line up with TRBD2. The CDR3 runs to 14 residues. J gave up 10 bases and V 6 bases, and 5 bases lay outside the gene matches. Germline assignment: CDR1 SNHLY and CDR2 FYNNEI. This CDR3 is CASRGTSGSWEQFF. DNA for the CDR3: TGTGCCAGCAGGGGGACTAGCGGGAGCTGGGAGCAGTTCTTC.

The chain combines TRBV11-2 with TRBJ2-7; TRBD2 matches 8 bases. There are 15 residues in the CDR3. V shed 8 bases and J 0 bases; nucleotides not matched to a gene: 9. Germline V gene lookup returns CDR1 SGHAT and CDR2 FQNNGV. The CDR3 reads CASSPDGGGSYEQYF. The CDR3 coding sequence is TGTGCCAGCTCGCCGGACGGGGGGGGCTCCTACGAGCAGTACTTC.

In the case of this clone: A read error may explain this, as a much larger clone is one base away. Within the sample, other DNA sequences also encode this same CDR3. V and J are TRBV7-9 and TRBJ2-3; D unclear. The V gene's germline CDR1 is SEHNR and CDR2 FQNEAQ (reference sequence). CDR3 size: 14 residues. V was clipped by 1 base and J by 6 bases, with 11 bases between them. CDR3 coding DNA: TGTGCCAGCAGCTTAGGACAAGTTTCCGATACGCAGTATTTT. Translated: CASSLGQVSDTQYF. Based on the CDR3 plus reference TRBV7-9 and TRBJ2-3, the full variable domain is DTGVSQNPRHKITKRGQNVTFRCDPISEHNRLYWYRQTLGQGPEFLTYFQNEAQLEKSRLLSDRFSAERPKGSFSTLEIQRTEQGDSAMYLCASSLGQVSDTQYFGPGTRLTVL.

The V call is TRBV11-2, the J call TRBJ2-7, with D maybe TRBD1 (5 bases). The V end was cut by 3 bases, the J end by 1 base, with 7 bases between. Germline assignment: CDR1 SGHAT and CDR2 FQNNGV. The CDR3 covers 13 residues. The CDR3 coding sequence is TGTGCCAGCAGCTTTGACAGATCCTACGAGCAGTACTTC. Its translation is CASSFDRSYEQYF.

The chain links TRBV5-6 to TRBJ2-3, with a weak D call TRBD1 (5 bases). The germline gives CDR1 SGHDT, CDR2 YYEEEE. The CDR3 spans 14 residues. V lost 3 bases and J lost 0, with 8 bases in between. The CDR3 DNA is TGTGCCAGCAGCTGGGGCCCTAGCACAGATACGCAGTATTTT. The encoded protein is CASSWGPSTDTQYF.

This sequence joins TRBV5-8 and TRBJ2-5; 8 nucleotides agree with TRBD2. Trimming removed 2 bases from V and 3 bases from J; junction bases left unmatched: 9. Looked up from germline, CDR1 is SGHTS and CDR2 is YDEGEE. The CDR3 sequence is 16 residues long. CDR3 sequence: CASSLGSGGPEETQYF. The DNA for the CDR3 is TGTGCCAGCAGCTTAGGTTCGGGAGGGCCGGAAGAGACCCAGTACTTC.

This clone was observed once. DNA for the CDR3: TGTGCCAGCGGATCCGCGACTAGCACAGATACGCAGTATTTT. Translation: CASGSATSTDTQYF. The chain employs TRBV6-5 and TRBJ2-3; D is uncertain. The CDR3 spans 14 residues. Germline V CDR1 and CDR2: MNHEY, SVGAGI. V was cut by 8 bases and J by 0 bases, with 12 bases left in between.

This clone is a singleton in its sample. The chain has TRBV6-2 or TRBV6-3 and TRBJ1-5; TRBD1 matches 7 bases. CDR1 is MNHEY, CDR2 SVGEGT, per germline. J was trimmed by 9 bases and V by 4 bases; bases with no gene match: 9. The CDR3 totals 14 residues. CDR3 coding DNA: TGTGCCAGCAGTTTTCGGCAGGGGGATTGGCCCCAGCATTTT. Protein sequence: CASSFRQGDWPQHF.

This clone has more than one count but fewer than ten. The gene calls are TRBV9 and TRBJ2-5, with D possibly being TRBD2 (6 bases). The CDR3 has 14 residues. V was cut by 5 bases and J by 5 bases, with 16 bases left in between. Germline values: CDR1 SGDLS, CDR2 YYNGEE. The DNA for the CDR3 is TGTGCCAGCAGGATCGCACGGGGGAGGGAGACCCAGTACTTC. Encoded protein: CASRIARGRETQYF.

The chain joins TRBV19 to TRBJ2-7; 9 bases are shared with TRBD1. Losses at the gene ends were 4 bases for V and 2 bases for J; bases not matched to a gene: 3. This CDR3 is 14 amino acids long. Germline lookup yields CDR1 LNHDA and CDR2 SQIVND (reference sequence). This chain's CDR3 is CASSKRDRAYEQYF. As DNA, the CDR3 is TGTGCCAGTAGTAAGAGGGACAGGGCCTACGAGCAGTACTTC. The full variable domain, with the rest looked up from reference TRBV19 and TRBJ2-7, is DGGITQSPKYLFRKEGQNVTLSCEQNLNHDAMYWYRQDPGQGLRLIYYSQIVNDFQKGDIAEGYSVSREKKESFPLTVTSAQKNPTAFYLCASSKRDRAYEQYFGPGTRLTVT.

The chain is built from TRBV30 and TRBJ1-5, with a weak D call TRBD1 (6 bases). This CDR3 has 18 amino acids. Germline assignment: CDR1 GTSNPN and CDR2 SVGIG (reference sequence). V lost 2 bases and J lost 1, with 21 bases in between. The CDR3 loop is CAWSRGSLGLGSNQPQHF. The CDR3 DNA reads TGTGCCTGGAGTAGGGGGAGCCTGGGCCTTGGGAGCAATCAGCCCCAGCATTTT.

This clone was counted a few times. This chain uses TRBV19 with TRBJ1-5; no clear D gene. Germline loops: CDR1 LNHDA, CDR2 SQIVND (reference sequence). The CDR3 has 13 amino acids. Trimming cost V 4 bases and J 3 bases, with 7 bases left between them. The CDR3 region has the DNA TGTGCCAGTAGTACGAGATTCAATCAGCCCCAGCATTTT. It codes for CASSTRFNQPQHF.

The table lists this clone with a count of one. This chain connects TRBV13 to TRBJ1-3; a possible D gene is TRBD1 (6 bases). Germline values: CDR1 PRHDT, CDR2 FYEKMQ (reference sequence). The CDR3 consists of 15 residues. Trimming shortened V by 6 bases and J by 2 bases, and 14 bases separated the two germline ends. CDR3 region: CASRTGGQAGNTIYF. CDR3 DNA: TGTGCCAGCAGGACCGGGGGGCAGGCTGGAAACACCATATATTTT. Looking up the rest from reference TRBV13 and TRBJ1-3 gives the full variable domain: AAGVIQSPRHLIKEKRETATLKCYPIPRHDTVYWYQQGPGQDPQFLISFYEKMQSDKGSIPDRFSAQQFSDYHSELNMSSLELGDSALYFCASRTGGQAGNTIYFGEGSWLTVV.

V and J are TRBV19 and TRBJ1-4, with 11 bases matching TRBD1. The CDR3 is 15 residues long. Germline V gene data show CDR1 as LNHDA and CDR2 as SQIVND (reference sequence). J gave up 5 bases and V 5 bases, and 4 bases lay outside the gene matches. CDR3 loop: CASSRTGGRNEKLFF. CDR3 coding DNA: TGTGCCAGTAGTCGGACAGGGGGCCGGAATGAAAAACTGTTTTTT.

This chain links TRBV3-1 (or the pseudogene TRBV3-2) with TRBJ2-5, with D tentatively TRBD1 (6 bases). CDR1 LGHDT and CDR2 YNNKEL come from the germline V gene (reference sequence). CDR3 size: 14 residues. Trimming removed 2 bases from V and 5 bases from J, with 12 bases in between. The DNA for the CDR3 is TGTGCCAGCAGCCAAATCCTAAGGGGGGAGACCCAGTACTTC. Protein product: CASSQILRGETQYF.

This clone is termed medium-sized. The sample holds other DNA sequences that translate to the same CDR3. The V and J genes are TRBV5-1 and TRBJ1-1; TRBD1 aligns across 8 bases. With V trimmed by 4 bases and J by 5 bases, 7 bases remained unmatched. Germline CDR1 SGHRS, CDR2 YFSETQ. The CDR3 is 14 residues long. The CDR3 region is CASSIGTGITEAFF. For the CDR3, the DNA is TGCGCCAGCAGCATAGGGACAGGAATTACTGAAGCTTTCTTT.

The chain carries TRBV12-3 or TRBV12-4 and TRBJ2-3; the D is unclear. The CDR3 runs 13 residues. The V end was cut by 4 bases, the J end by 7 bases, with 12 bases between. The CDR3 here is CASSSDSPNTQYF. CDR3 nucleotide sequence: TGTGCCAGCAGTTCAGATTCCCCGAATACGCAGTATTTT.

CDR3 region: CASSLPGQGLSPLHF. The CDR3 DNA reads as TGTGCCAGCAGTCTCCCGGGACAGGGGTTATCACCCCTCCACTTT. This chain uses TRBV28 with TRBJ1-6; 10 bases align to TRBD1. This CDR3 comprises 15 residues. V was clipped by 5 bases and J by 10 bases; unmatched bases: 8. Germline CDR1 is MDHEN and CDR2 is SYDVKM.

The rearrangement links TRBV29-1 to TRBJ2-5; no clear D gene. CDR1 SQVTM and CDR2 ANQGSEA come from the germline V gene. V shed 4 bases and J shed 1 base, with 10 bases lying between them. This CDR3 has 13 residues. CDR3 loop: CSVVLPGQETQYF. Here the CDR3 DNA reads TGCAGCGTTGTCCTCCCAGGCCAAGAGACCCAGTACTTC.

The chain couples TRBV5-1 to TRBJ1-1, with D perhaps matching TRBD1 (6 bases). Germline loops: CDR1 SGHRS, CDR2 YFSETQ. Trimming removed 1 base from V and 0 bases from J, with 16 bases in between. This CDR3 has 17 amino acids. CDR3 bases: TGCGCCAGCAGCTTGACTCCTCCGGGACATCTGAACACTGAAGCTTTCTTT. Protein sequence: CASSLTPPGHLNTEAFF.

This chain joins TRBV7-9 and TRBJ2-7; TRBD1 matches 9 bases. This CDR3 comprises 14 residues. Germline loops: CDR1 SEHNR, CDR2 FQNEAQ (reference sequence). V lost 5 bases and J lost 4; bases outside the gene matches: 6. In DNA form, the CDR3 reads TGTGCCAGCAGCCCCGGACAGGGGCCGTACGAGCAGTACTTC. Its translation: CASSPGQGPYEQYF.

The V gene is TRBV29-1, the J gene TRBJ2-7, with 11 bases matching TRBD2. J gave up 1 base and V 7 bases, and 3 bases lay outside the gene matches. CDR3 length: 13 amino acids. Germline V gives CDR1 SQVTM, CDR2 ANQGSEA. The CDR3 loop is CSATSGTSYEQYF. The CDR3 DNA is TGCAGCGCGACTAGCGGGACGTCCTACGAGCAGTACTTC.

The chain uses TRBV11-2 and TRBJ2-4; D gene uncertain. This CDR3 has 14 residues. V was cut by 4 bases and J by 0 bases, with 7 bases left in between. CDR1 SGHAT and CDR2 FQNNGV come from the germline V gene. The CDR3 reads CASSSRLAKNIQYF. The CDR3 nucleotides are TGTGCCAGCAGCTCGAGGCTAGCCAAAAACATTCAGTACTTC. Filled out from reference TRBV11-2 and TRBJ2-4, the complete variable domain reads EAGVAQSPRYKIIEKRQSVAFWCNPISGHATLYWYQQILGQGPKLLIQFQNNGVVDDSQLPKDRFSAERLKGVDSTLKIQPAKLEDSAVYLCASSSRLAKNIQYFGAGTRLSVL.

This clone was observed once. The rearrangement links TRBV5-4 to TRBJ1-5, with D possibly matching TRBD1 (5 bases). CDR3 length equals 14 residues. V lost 0 bases to trimming and J lost 1 base, with 5 bases between them. Germline V lookup: CDR1 SGHNT, CDR2 YYREEE (reference sequence). The CDR3 DNA sequence: TGTGCCAGCAGCTTGGGGGGCAGCAATCAGCCCCAGCATTTT. This translates into CASSLGGSNQPQHF.

The chain combines TRBV19 with TRBJ2-5; tentatively, D is TRBD1 (6 bases). This CDR3 is 15 amino acids long. With 6 bases removed from V and 2 bases from J, the gap between germline ends came to 16 bases. Germline V gives CDR1 LNHDA, CDR2 SQIVND (reference sequence). CDR3 coding DNA: TGTGCCAGTAGCCATAGAGCCCAGGGGCAAGAGACCCAGTACTTC. This translates into CASSHRAQGQETQYF.

This clone has only one observation. This chain uses TRBV3-1 (or the pseudogene TRBV3-2) with TRBJ2-6; tentatively, D is TRBD1 (5 bases). Germline CDR1 and CDR2: LGHDT and YNNKEL (reference sequence). Trimming cost V 4 bases and J 0 bases, with 7 bases left between them. This CDR3 is built from 15 residues. The CDR3 sequence is CASSPGNSGANVLTF. The CDR3 DNA sequence: TGTGCCAGCAGCCCAGGGAACTCTGGGGCCAACGTCCTGACTTTC.

This sequence joins TRBV19 and TRBJ2-7, with 7 bases that match TRBD1. Trimming took 1 base from V and 2 from J; bases not matched to a gene: 2. This CDR3 comprises 14 residues. The germline CDR1 and CDR2 sequences are LNHDA and SQIVND (reference sequence). The CDR3 reads CASSIGQGAYEQYF. The CDR3 DNA sequence: TGTGCCAGTAGTATAGGGCAGGGGGCCTACGAGCAGTACTTC.